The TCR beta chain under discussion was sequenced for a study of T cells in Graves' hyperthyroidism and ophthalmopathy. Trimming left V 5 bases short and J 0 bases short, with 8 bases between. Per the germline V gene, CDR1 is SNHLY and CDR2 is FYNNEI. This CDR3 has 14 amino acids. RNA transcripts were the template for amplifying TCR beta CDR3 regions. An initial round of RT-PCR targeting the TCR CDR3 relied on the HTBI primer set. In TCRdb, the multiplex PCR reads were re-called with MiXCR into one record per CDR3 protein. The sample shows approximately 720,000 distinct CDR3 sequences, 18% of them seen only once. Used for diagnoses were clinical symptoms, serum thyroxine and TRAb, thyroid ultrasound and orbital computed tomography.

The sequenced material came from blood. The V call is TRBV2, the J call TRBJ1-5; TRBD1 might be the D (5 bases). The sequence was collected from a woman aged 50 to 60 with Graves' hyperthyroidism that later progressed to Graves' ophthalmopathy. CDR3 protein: CASSKTDSNQPQHF. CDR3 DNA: TGTGCCAGCAGTAAGACAGATAGCAATCAGCCCCAGCATTTT.